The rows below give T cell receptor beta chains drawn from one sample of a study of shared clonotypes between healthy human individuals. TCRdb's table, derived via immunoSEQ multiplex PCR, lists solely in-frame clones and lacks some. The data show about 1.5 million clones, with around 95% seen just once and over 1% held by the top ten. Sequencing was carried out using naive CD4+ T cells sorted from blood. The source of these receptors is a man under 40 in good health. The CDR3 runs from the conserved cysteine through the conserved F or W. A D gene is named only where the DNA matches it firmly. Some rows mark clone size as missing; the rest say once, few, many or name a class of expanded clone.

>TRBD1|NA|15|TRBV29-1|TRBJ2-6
CSVAQGSSGANVLTF
TGCAGCGTAGCACAGGGGAGCTCTGGGGCCAACGTCCTGACTTTC
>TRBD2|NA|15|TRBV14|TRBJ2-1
CASSQAAGVYNEQFF
TGTGCCAGCAGCCAAGCAGCGGGAGTCTACAATGAGCAGTTCTTC
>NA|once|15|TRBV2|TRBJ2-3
CASSEAPVGIGTQYF
TGTGCCAGCAGTGAAGCCCCAGTGGGAATAGGTACGCAGTATTTT
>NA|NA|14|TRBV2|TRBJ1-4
CASREQRGDEKLFF
TGTGCCAGCAGGGAGCAAAGAGGTGATGAAAAACTGTTTTTT
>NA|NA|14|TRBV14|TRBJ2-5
CASSQLAARETQYF
TGTGCCAGCAGCCAATTGGCGGCCCGGGAGACCCAGTACTTC
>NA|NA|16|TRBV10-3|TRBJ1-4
CAISPSGGSGGEKLFF
TGTGCCATCAGCCCCTCTGGGGGGTCGGGGGGGGAAAAACTGTTTTTT
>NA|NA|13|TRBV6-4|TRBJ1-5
CASSEGTDQPQHF
TGTGCCAGCAGTGAGGGCACCGATCAGCCCCAGCATTTT
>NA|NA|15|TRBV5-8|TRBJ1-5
CASSPGLYGNQPQHF
TGTGCCAGCAGCCCAGGACTCTATGGCAATCAGCCCCAGCATTTT
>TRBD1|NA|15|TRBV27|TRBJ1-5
CASSLDRGLDQPQHF
TGTGCCAGCAGTTTGGACAGGGGGCTAGATCAGCCCCAGCATTTT
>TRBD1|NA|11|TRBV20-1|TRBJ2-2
CSAGTAGELFF
TGCAGTGCTGGGACAGCCGGGGAGCTGTTTTTT
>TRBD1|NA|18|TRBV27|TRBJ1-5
CASSSRIGQGVGNQPQHF
TGTGCCAGCAGTTCACGTATCGGGCAGGGGGTCGGCAATCAGCCCCAGCATTTT
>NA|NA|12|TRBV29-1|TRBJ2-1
CSVVEGIDEQFF
TGCAGCGTTGTTGAGGGTATCGATGAGCAGTTCTTC
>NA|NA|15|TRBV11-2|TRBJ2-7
CASSPLPARSYEQYF
TGTGCCAGCAGCCCCCTTCCGGCCAGATCCTACGAGCAGTACTTC
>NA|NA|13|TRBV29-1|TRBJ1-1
CSVERLGNTEAFF
TGCAGCGTTGAGCGGCTTGGGAACACTGAAGCTTTCTTT
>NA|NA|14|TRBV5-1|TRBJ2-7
CASSPTRSSYEQYF
TGCGCCAGCAGCCCAACGAGGAGCTCCTACGAGCAGTACTTC
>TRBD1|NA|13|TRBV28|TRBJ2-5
CASRQGPQETQYF
TGTGCCAGCAGACAGGGGCCCCAAGAGACCCAGTACTTC
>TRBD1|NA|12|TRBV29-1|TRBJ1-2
CSVGTGVGGYTF
TGCAGCGTTGGGACAGGGGTTGGTGGCTACACCTTC